This is a list of T cell receptor beta chains from one sample in a study of T cells after yellow fever vaccination. A single record per CDR3 protein comes from TCRdb applying MiXCR to the 5' RACE reads. The sample yields about 630,000 distinct CDR3 sequences, 12% seen once. The source was PBMCs, collected on the day of the yellow fever booster vaccination. The source is a man aged 25-40 years who received the YFV17D yellow fever vaccine. Each CDR3 is given with its conserved first and last residue. Clone size is not always given. Where it is, it says once, few, many or a class for expanded clones.

>-|TRBJ2-3|TRBV6-5
CASRPNTQYF
>few|TRBJ2-3|TRBV11-2
CASSPRLQATDTQYF
>-|TRBJ2-7|TRBV23-1
CASSQNLRPVLGYEQYF
>few|TRBJ2-2|TRBV7-2
CASSFSLGSTGELFF
>few|TRBJ1-2|TRBV23-1
CASSLPRQINYGYTF
>-|TRBJ2-2|TRBV6-7
CASSYLGEQGFGELFF
>few|TRBJ1-4|TRBV3-1
CASSPTVANEKLFF
>few|TRBJ1-6|TRBV6-1
CASTLSFDSPLHF
>few|TRBJ1-2|TRBV12-3/TRBV12-4
CASRGQRFTGYTF
>-|TRBJ2-1|TRBV5-1
CASSLARGDEQFF
>few|TRBJ2-3|TRBV30
CAWGGHFTDTQYF
>-|TRBJ1-1|TRBV12-3/TRBV12-4
CASSLADRDATEAFF
>-|TRBJ1-5|TRBV12-3/TRBV12-4
CASSWTGGAGQPQHF
>-|TRBJ2-7|TRBV29-1
CSVGGPANEQYF
>-|TRBJ2-7|TRBV4-3
CASSQDKGARQYF
>-|TRBJ2-2|TRBV30
CAWSPPLASGLGELFF
>-|TRBJ2-7|TRBV7-2
CASSLEKRGEYEQYF
>few|TRBJ1-1|TRBV5-6
CASSFRTGTEAFF
>few|TRBJ2-7|TRBV18
CASSRGRNYEQYF
>few|TRBJ2-2|TRBV5-4
CASGLAGAVGAGELFF
>medium-sized|TRBJ2-4|TRBV20-1
CSAPRDKNIQYF
>few|TRBJ2-5|TRBV19
CASSIERTSGNQETQYF
>-|TRBJ2-1|TRBV27
CATAGLFNEQFF
>-|TRBJ2-7|TRBV20-1
CSAKGVAGEVEQYF
>-|TRBJ2-7|TRBV11-2
CASSLGTLMLAGVGRSYEQYF
>few|TRBJ2-1|TRBV6-2/TRBV6-3
CASVGGRDYNEQFF
>-|TRBJ2-7|TRBV15
CATSAGQGAKLPSQEQYF
>few|TRBJ2-2|TRBV7-2
CASSTRRLAGGAGELFF
>-|TRBJ2-4|TRBV30
CAWSTDKYIQYF
>-|TRBJ2-3|TRBV7-8
CASSFRGFGTDTQYF
>-|TRBJ2-7|TRBV7-9
CASSLGRDRAYEQYF
>-|TRBJ2-2|TRBV5-1
CASSWSSGNMNTGELFF
>-|TRBJ1-5|TRBV10-3
CAISAEGDEPQHF
>-|TRBJ2-7|TRBV10-3
CAISGGAAYEQYF
>many|TRBJ1-4|TRBV29-1
CSVADRENNEKLFF
>-|TRBJ2-3|TRBV11-1
CASSLAARVPHWSTDTQYF
>few|TRBJ2-2|TRBV18
CASSLWETTVSTGELFF
>few|TRBJ2-5|TRBV7-8
CASSLTGTSLRETQYF
>few|TRBJ2-3|TRBV4-3
CASSQDAGSYPTQYF
>few|TRBJ2-3|TRBV9
CASSVANHRGGRLAGSTDTQYF
>few|TRBJ1-1|TRBV5-1
CASSLGRVKNTEAFF
>-|TRBJ2-7|TRBV2
CASNVDWAYEQYF